A selection of T cell receptor beta chains follows, all from one sample in a study of blood T cell repertoires in COVID-19. Some clones are missing from TCRdb's copy, which holds only in-frame ones; the method was immunoSEQ multiplex PCR. The sample consists of around 300,000 clones, 89% of them appearing once. The material sequenced was peripheral blood. All receptors come from a man between 45 and 60 years old with acute or convalescent COVID-19. Each CDR3 is given with its conserved first and last residue. The D gene is left open where the match is weak. Some rows have no size entry. The others give once, few or many, or a class for an expanded clone.

j_gene	d_gene	v_gene	abundance	CDR3aa	CDR3nt
TRBJ2-5	.	TRBV7-9	.	CASSLGEEETQYF	TGTGCCAGCAGCTTAGGAGAAGAAGAGACCCAGTACTTC
TRBJ2-5	TRBD2	TRBV5-1	.	CASSSGLAGRQETQYF	TGCGCCAGCAGCTCCGGACTAGCGGGACGACAAGAGACCCAGTACTTC
TRBJ2-1	.	TRBV29-1	.	CSVDLGGVDEQFF	TGCAGCGTTGACTTGGGGGGAGTGGATGAGCAGTTCTTC
TRBJ1-1	.	TRBV13	.	CASSLVQGNTEAFF	TGTGCCAGCAGCTTAGTACAGGGCAACACTGAAGCTTTCTTT
TRBJ1-2	.	TRBV21-1	few	CASSAGGGGNYGYTF	TGTGCCAGCAGCGCGGGGGGTGGAGGGAACTATGGCTACACCTTC
TRBJ2-5	TRBD2	TRBV5-4	.	CASSRNGGAKETQYF	TGTGCCAGCAGCCGGAACGGGGGGGCGAAGGAGACCCAGTACTTC
TRBJ2-7	TRBD1	TRBV7-9	.	CASSLEWLRDRGNREQYF	TGTGCCAGCAGCTTAGAATGGCTGCGGGACAGGGGGAATCGCGAGCAGTACTTC
TRBJ1-4	.	TRBV18	.	CASSPRGLIGEKLFF	TGTGCCAGCTCACCACGGGGCCTTATAGGTGAAAAACTGTTTTTT
TRBJ1-2	.	TRBV3-1/TRBV3-2	.	CASSRFLGDQGYTF	TGTGCCAGCAGCCGGTTTTTAGGAGACCAAGGCTACACCTTC
TRBJ1-2	TRBD1	TRBV4-2	.	CASSQVAGGGYTF	TGTGCCAGCAGCCAAGTGGCAGGGGGGGGCTACACCTTC
TRBJ1-1	.	TRBV6-5	.	CASSSYLSTGTTEAFF	TGTGCCAGCAGTTCCTATCTGTCCACCGGGACAACTGAAGCTTTCTTT
TRBJ2-1	TRBD2	TRBV2	.	CASDEVAGRFEQFF	TGTGCCAGCGATGAAGTAGCGGGGAGGTTTGAGCAGTTCTTC
TRBJ1-5	TRBD1	TRBV7-8	.	CASSLGGTGFDQPQHF	TGTGCCAGCAGCTTGGGGGGGACAGGGTTTGATCAGCCCCAGCATTTT
TRBJ1-4	.	TRBV2	.	CASTRRATNEKLFF	TGTGCCAGCACCCGTCGTGCAACTAATGAAAAACTGTTTTTT
TRBJ2-1	.	TRBV27	.	CASFGGPGSYNEQFF	TGTGCCAGCTTCGGGGGGCCTGGCTCCTACAATGAGCAGTTCTTC
TRBJ2-5	.	TRBV19	.	CASSYSEELETQYF	TGTGCCAGTAGTTACTCCGAAGAGTTGGAGACCCAGTACTTC
TRBJ1-1	TRBD1	TRBV13	.	CASSLNRGQMNTEAFF	TGTGCCAGCAGCTTGAACAGGGGACAAATGAACACTGAAGCTTTCTTT